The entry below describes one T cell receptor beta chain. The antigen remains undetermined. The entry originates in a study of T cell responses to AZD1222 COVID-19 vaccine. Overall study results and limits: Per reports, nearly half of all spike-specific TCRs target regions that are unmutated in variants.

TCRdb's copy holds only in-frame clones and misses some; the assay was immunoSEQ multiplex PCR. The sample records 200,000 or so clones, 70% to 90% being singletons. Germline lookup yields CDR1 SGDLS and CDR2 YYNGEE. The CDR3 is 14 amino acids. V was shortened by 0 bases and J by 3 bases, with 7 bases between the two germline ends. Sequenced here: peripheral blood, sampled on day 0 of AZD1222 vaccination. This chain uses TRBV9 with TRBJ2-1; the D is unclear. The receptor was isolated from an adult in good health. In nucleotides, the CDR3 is TGTGCCAGCAGCGTAGGGTCCAGCTACAATGAGCAGTTCTTC. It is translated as CASSVGSSYNEQFF.